The 30 T cell receptor beta chains presented below share a single source sample, sequenced in a study of beta chain features in type 1 diabetes. The sequenced template was cDNA made from the entire isolated RNA. Here immunoSEQ multiplex PCR was the method, and the copy in TCRdb shows in-frame clones only, minus some. The sample has approximately 140,000 clones; about 9.7% are singletons. The sequenced sample was central memory CD4+ T cells from blood. These receptors originate from a woman aged 40-49 years in good health.

J is TRBJ2-5 and V is TRBV6-1, with unresolved D. The CDR3 length is 15 residues. Germline CDR1 MNHNS, CDR2 SASEGT. The germline V and J ends were trimmed by 1 base and 0 bases, with 9 bases remaining between them. In DNA form, the CDR3 reads TGTGCCAGCAGTGAAGTTCGTGGCTACCAAGAGACCCAGTACTTC. As protein: CASSEVRGYQETQYF.

V gene TRBV19 combines with J gene TRBJ1-6; 9 bases match TRBD1. Germline loops: CDR1 LNHDA, CDR2 SQIVND (reference sequence). The junction had 7 bases not matched to a gene; V was cut back by 6 bases and J by 7 bases. CDR3 size: 15 residues. The CDR3 coding sequence is TGTGCCAGTAGCGGAATGGGACAGGGAAATTCACCCCTCCACTTT. It translates to CASSGMGQGNSPLHF.

On this clone: This same CDR3 is encoded by further DNA sequences in the sample. V gene TRBV18 combines with J gene TRBJ2-1; TRBD2 matches at 11 bases. The V gene's germline CDR1 is KGHSH and CDR2 LQKENI. V lost 0 bases, J lost 9 bases, and 4 bases stayed unmatched. The CDR3 is 15 residues long. In DNA form, the CDR3 reads TGTGCCAGCTCACCACCTAGCGGGGGGGCTGGTGAGCAGTTCTTC. Protein sequence: CASSPPSGGAGEQFF.

This chain links TRBV19 with TRBJ2-7; the match to TRBD1 covers 9 bases. V shed 7 bases, J shed 5 bases, and the junction held 6 bases outside the gene matches. Germline V lookup: CDR1 LNHDA, CDR2 SQIVND (reference sequence). The CDR3 is 13 amino acids. For the CDR3, the DNA is TGTGCCAGTATGAAGGGACAGGGTAACGAGCAGTACTTC. Residues: CASMKGQGNEQYF.

V gene TRBV5-1 combines with J gene TRBJ1-1; 7 bases are shared with TRBD1. V trimming: 4 bases; J trimming: 5 bases; junction bases outside the gene matches: 11. CDR3 length: 15 amino acids. Germline CDR1 reads SGHRS; CDR2 reads YFSETQ. DNA of the CDR3: TGCGCCAGCAGCGGACGACAGGGTACAACAACTGAAGCTTTCTTT. It yields the protein CASSGRQGTTTEAFF.

This clone has only a few counts. This chain connects TRBV5-1 to TRBJ2-1, with 7 bases fitting TRBD2. The length of the CDR3 is 15 residues. The V and J ends lost 0 bases and 4 bases, in that order; junction bases with no gene match: 4. Germline CDR1 SGHRS, CDR2 YFSETQ. The chain's CDR3 is CASSLDLAVYNEQFF. CDR3 nucleotides: TGCGCCAGCAGCTTGGACCTAGCGGTTTACAATGAGCAGTTCTTC.

In this sample, this clone turned up a few times. The chain combines TRBV5-8 with TRBJ2-7, with D hard to call. CDR3 size: 11 residues. Trimming took 3 bases from V and 5 from J, leaving 6 bases between them. Germline CDR1 and CDR2: SGHTS and YDEGEE. CDR3 residues: CASSSINEQYF. Written as DNA, the CDR3 is TGTGCCAGCAGCTCTATAAACGAGCAGTACTTC.

J is TRBJ1-2 and V is TRBV5-1; 7 positions match TRBD1. V shed 5 bases and J 4 bases; nucleotides not matched to a gene: 5. Per the germline V gene, CDR1 is SGHRS and CDR2 is YFSETQ. The CDR3 spans 13 residues. CDR3 nucleotide sequence: TGCGCCAGCAGTACAGGGGACCCCTATGGCTACACCTTC. Translated, it gives CASSTGDPYGYTF. Together with reference TRBV5-1 and TRBJ1-2, the CDR3 gives the full variable domain: KAGVTQTPRYLIKTRGQQVTLSCSPISGHRSVSWYQQTPGQGLQFLFEYFSETQRNKGNFPGRFSGRQFSNSRSEMNVSTLELGDSALYLCASSTGDPYGYTFGSGTRLTVV.

This clone was seen only a few times. Written as DNA, the CDR3 is TGCGCCAGCAGTCAATCGGGGGGTTCTGGAAACACCATATATTTT. Encoded protein: CASSQSGGSGNTIYF. The J gene is TRBJ1-3, the V gene TRBV23-1; D possibly corresponds to TRBD1 (5 bases). TRBV23-1 is an ORF for which the function is uncertain. The CDR3 is 15 amino acids. V lost 0 bases to trimming and J lost 1 base, with 7 bases between them.

J is TRBJ2-2 and V is TRBV7-2, with 8 bases identical to TRBD2. Germline V gene data show CDR1 as SGHTA and CDR2 as FQGNSA. J gave up 1 base and V 3 bases, and 1 base lay outside the gene matches. The CDR3 sequence is 15 residues long. CDR3 protein: CASSFSGVNTGELFF. In DNA form, the CDR3 reads TGTGCCAGCAGCTTTAGCGGGGTGAACACCGGGGAGCTGTTTTTT. The full variable domain, in which reference TRBV7-2 and TRBJ2-2 provide the parts outside the CDR3, is GAGVSQSPSNKVTEKGKDVELRCDPISGHTALYWYRQSLGQGLEFLIYFQGNSAPDKSGLPSDRFSAERTGGSVSTLTIQRTQQEDSAVYLCASSFSGVNTGELFFGEGSRLTVL.

The chain links TRBV7-8 to TRBJ1-5; 9 positions match TRBD1. The CDR3 sequence is 18 residues long. The J segment lost 1 base and the V segment lost 6 bases, leaving 13 bases of the junction unmatched. Germline lookup yields CDR1 SGHVS and CDR2 FQNEAQ. The CDR3: CASRSGTGNAGSNQPQHF. The CDR3 region has the DNA TGTGCCAGCAGGTCCGGGACAGGGAATGCAGGGAGCAATCAGCCCCAGCATTTT.

The chain has TRBV5-1 and TRBJ2-1; 10 bases align to TRBD2. CDR3 length: 16 residues. CDR1 and CDR2 (germline): SGHRS, YFSETQ. V shed 6 bases and J 1 base; nucleotides not matched to a gene: 7. The CDR3 bases are TGCGCCAGCACCCTCAGCGGGGGGGCATCCTACAATGAGCAGTTCTTC. Encoded protein: CASTLSGGASYNEQFF.

This chain connects TRBV5-1 to TRBJ1-6; weak D call: TRBD1 (6 bases). With 0 bases removed from V and 9 bases from J, the gap between germline ends came to 13 bases. The CDR3 runs to 15 residues. Germline CDR1 SGHRS, CDR2 YFSETQ. For the CDR3, the DNA is TGCGCCAGCAGCTTGGGCCAGGGGCCGGGTTCACCCCTCCACTTT. Its protein product is CASSLGQGPGSPLHF.

Only a few counts were recorded for this clone. This chain joins TRBV4-1 and TRBJ1-2; 9 bases match TRBD1. From germline, CDR1 is MGHRA and CDR2 YSYEKL. The length of the CDR3 is 14 residues. Germline trimming cut 2 bases from V and 8 bases from J; bases unmatched to any gene: 6. The CDR3 reads CASSQHRGLVGYTF. The CDR3 DNA reads TGCGCCAGCAGCCAACACAGGGGGCTTGTAGGCTACACCTTC.

This clone was counted between two and nine times. V gene TRBV6-5 combines with J gene TRBJ1-4; 7 bases map to TRBD1. In germline, CDR1 is MNHEY, CDR2 SVGAGI. CDR3 length equals 14 residues. The V gene end was trimmed by 5 bases and the J gene end by 3 bases; junction bases not matched to a gene: 3. CDR3 residues: CASSTGQANEKLFF. CDR3 DNA sequence: TGTGCCAGCAGTACCGGACAGGCTAATGAAAAACTGTTTTTT.

This clone came up a few times. This sequence joins TRBV5-4 and TRBJ2-1; 7 bases align to TRBD2. Germline V gene sequence: CDR1 SGHNT, CDR2 YYREEE (reference sequence). The ends lost 4 bases at V and 4 bases at J; junction bases unmatched: 8. This CDR3 is 15 amino acids long. The CDR3 loop reads CASSPQRGEYNEQFF. DNA of the CDR3: TGTGCCAGCAGCCCCCAGCGGGGAGAATACAATGAGCAGTTCTTC.

V is TRBV6-1 and J is TRBJ1-5, with D unresolved. CDR3 length: 13 amino acids. Germline V gene data show CDR1 as MNHNS and CDR2 as SASEGT. Trimming shortened V by 6 bases and J by 5 bases, and 11 bases separated the two germline ends. Here the CDR3 reads CASRVERDQPQHF. CDR3 sequence (DNA): TGTGCCAGCAGGGTCGAAAGAGATCAGCCCCAGCATTTT.

There are many counts of this clone. The chain uses TRBV7-2 and TRBJ2-4; TRBD1 agrees at 7 bases. J lost 8 bases, V lost 0 bases, and 4 bases had no gene match. Germline CDR1 and CDR2: SGHTA and FQGNSA. This CDR3 has 14 amino acids. The CDR3: CASSLASGGDIQYF. CDR3 DNA: TGTGCCAGCAGCTTAGCGTCAGGGGGAGACATTCAGTACTTC.

A few counts support this clone. The genes are TRBV4-3 and TRBJ2-5; 8 nucleotides agree with TRBD1. Trimming took 2 bases from V and 4 from J; bases not matched to a gene: 3. The CDR3 consists of 14 residues. The germline gives CDR1 LGHNA, CDR2 YSLEER. The CDR3 loop reads CASSQKTGVETQYF. CDR3 DNA sequence: TGCGCCAGCAGCCAAAAGACAGGGGTAGAGACCCAGTACTTC.

The V call is TRBV1, the J call TRBJ1-2; the table's D call of TRBD1 was not tested on the DNA. TRBV1 represents a pseudogene. The CDR3 length is 17 residues. The CDR3 loop reads CTSSQWAPLDRDYGYTF. In DNA, the CDR3 is TGCACCAGCAGCCAATGGGCTCCCTTAGACAGGGACTATGGCTACACCTTC.

This clone was seen only a few times. This sequence joins TRBV9 and TRBJ2-1; the D gene is possibly TRBD2 (7 bases). Germline V gives CDR1 SGDLS, CDR2 YYNGEE. CDR3 length equals 16 residues. The V end was cut by 0 bases, the J end by 4 bases, with 14 bases between. Here the CDR3 reads CASSVVGGGRYNEQFF. The CDR3 bases are TGTGCCAGCAGCGTAGTTGGGGGGGGGCGGTACAATGAGCAGTTCTTC.

There are a few counts of this clone. This sequence joins TRBV6-5 and TRBJ2-3; 9 positions agree with TRBD2. V was pared by 3 bases and J by 4 bases, with 5 bases of the junction left unmatched. This CDR3 region has 15 residues. Germline CDR1 MNHEY, CDR2 SVGAGI. The CDR3 coding sequence is TGTGCCAGCAGTTATGCGGGGGGGCCGGCAGATACGCAGTATTTT. This translates into CASSYAGGPADTQYF.

The chain couples TRBV19 to TRBJ2-7, with D tentatively TRBD2 (5 bases). V was pared by 5 bases and J by 0 bases, with 11 bases between. Germline V gene data show CDR1 as LNHDA and CDR2 as SQIVND (reference sequence). This CDR3 contains 14 residues. The CDR3 DNA is TGTGCCAGTAGTCTCCGGGATTCCTCCTACGAGCAGTACTTC. The encoded protein is CASSLRDSSYEQYF.

The chain links TRBV7-2 to TRBJ1-5, with 7 bases lining up with TRBD1. In germline, CDR1 is SGHTA, CDR2 FQGNSA. J gave up 8 bases and V 4 bases, and 17 bases lay outside the gene matches. The length of the CDR3 is 17 residues. CDR3 residues: CASSSYREGAPFEPQHF. As DNA, the CDR3 is TGTGCCAGCAGCTCCTACAGAGAGGGGGCCCCCTTTGAGCCCCAGCATTTT.

This chain links TRBV5-4 with TRBJ2-7; TRBD2 agrees at 11 bases. J lost 3 bases, V lost 3 bases, and 5 bases had no gene match. The CDR3 has 15 amino acids. Germline V gene data show CDR1 as SGHNT and CDR2 as YYREEE (reference sequence). CDR3 sequence reads: CASSSTLAGGYEQYF. DNA for the CDR3: TGTGCCAGCAGCTCGACGCTAGCGGGGGGCTACGAGCAGTACTTC.

This clone was counted between two and nine times. The chain couples TRBV15 to TRBJ1-2, with a possible D match to TRBD1 (5 bases). Germline V gene sequence: CDR1 LNHNV, CDR2 YYDKDF (reference sequence). This CDR3 has 15 amino acids. The V gene lost 2 bases and the J gene lost 5 bases, with 15 bases spanning the gap. The CDR3, as DNA: TGTGCCACCAGCAGACCCCCGGGGGACCCATATGGCTACACCTTC. Its protein is CATSRPPGDPYGYTF.

This clone was seen a few times. This chain connects TRBV7-2 to TRBJ2-1; no firm D call. V gave up 1 base and J gave up 10 bases, with 20 bases separating them. Germline V gene data show CDR1 as SGHTA and CDR2 as FQGNSA. The CDR3 covers 16 residues. CDR3 residues: CASSLGGVVKELEQFF. As DNA, the CDR3 is TGTGCCAGCAGCTTAGGTGGCGTGGTAAAGGAACTAGAGCAGTTCTTC.

This clone was counted between two and nine times. The V and J genes are TRBV7-2 and TRBJ2-7, with 9 positions matching TRBD2. Germline V gene sequence: CDR1 SGHTA, CDR2 FQGNSA. J was trimmed by 2 bases and V by 5 bases; bases with no gene match: 7. The CDR3 length is 15 residues. The CDR3 bases are TGTGCCAGCAGCCCCTGGGCGGGGGGGACCTACGAGCAGTACTTC. Its protein is CASSPWAGGTYEQYF.

Worth noting for this clone: Within the sample, other DNA sequences also encode this same CDR3. This chain joins TRBV5-6 and TRBJ1-3; D may be TRBD1 (5 bases). V was shortened by 1 base and J by 1 base, with 6 bases between the two germline ends. This CDR3 comprises 14 residues. Germline V gene data show CDR1 as SGHDT and CDR2 as YYEEEE. The CDR3 protein is CASSLSGSGNTIYF. The CDR3, as DNA: TGTGCCAGCAGCTTGTCAGGGTCTGGAAACACCATATATTTT.

The chain combines TRBV23-1 with TRBJ2-7, with D possibly TRBD1 on 5 matching bases. TRBV23-1 is identified as an open reading frame with a role that is uncertain. V lost 3 bases and J 4 bases, leaving 13 bases between the germline ends. The CDR3 consists of 14 residues. The CDR3 loop reads CASSHSLQDYEQYF. CDR3 bases: TGCGCCAGCAGTCACAGTTTACAGGATTACGAGCAGTACTTC.